Detailed here is one TCR beta chain. Its antigen is currently unknown. The data stem from a study of beta chain features in type 1 diabetes. Study-level points and caveats: Among type 1 diabetes patients, VDJ junctions had fewer insertions and more deletions. Any role of HLA type in TCRB rearrangement remained unresolved here. Among patients, naive, central memory and Treg TCRB repertoires appeared more similar than among healthy donors. The study found moderately but significantly shorter TCRB CDR3s in all four CD4+ subsets of Type 1 diabetes patients.

cDNA synthesis used the whole RNA isolate, giving expressed TCRB sequences. TCRdb keeps only in-frame clones here, not all; method: immunoSEQ multiplex PCR. Of 250,000 to 350,000 clones in the sample, 14% were seen once. Purity above 98% was achieved in all sorted populations. This receptor was obtained from a man younger than 40 with type 1 diabetes. Input material: naive CD4+ T cells from blood.

The DNA for the CDR3 is TGTGCCAGCAGCTTATCTAGCGGGGTCACCGGGGAGCTGTTTTTT. The encoded protein is CASSLSSGVTGELFF. V gene TRBV7-2 combines with J gene TRBJ2-2; 9 positions match TRBD2. After removal of 2 bases from V and 4 bases from J, the junction contained 2 bases not matched to a gene. The germline V gene encodes CDR1 SGHTA and CDR2 FQGNSA. This CDR3 is 15 amino acids long.